A single sample is the source of the 29 T cell receptor beta chains below, sequenced in a study of blood T cell repertoires in COVID-19. Sequenced by immunoSEQ multiplex PCR; TCRdb stores in-frame clones only, minus some. The repertoire includes some 460,000 clones, roughly 85% of them detected once, and 1.5% to 2% sits in the top ten. The sequenced material came from PBMCs or T cells enriched from blood (not recorded which). The source is a woman under 30 with acute COVID-19.

V and J are TRBV2 and TRBJ2-1; tentative D call: TRBD2 (5 bases). The V end lost 6 bases, the J end lost 4 bases, and 16 bases lay between the germline ends. This CDR3 spans 15 amino acids. Germline-derived CDR1 and CDR2 are SNHLY and FYNNEI. The chain's CDR3 is CASRGLQRLYNEQFF. The CDR3 DNA follows: TGTGCCAGCAGAGGACTCCAGAGGCTATACAATGAGCAGTTCTTC.

V gene TRBV9 combines with J gene TRBJ1-1; maybe TRBD1 (5 bases). CDR3 length equals 15 residues. Germline V gene data show CDR1 as SGDLS and CDR2 as YYNGEE. With 4 bases removed from V and 7 bases from J, the gap between germline ends came to 20 bases. Written as DNA, the CDR3 is TGTGCCAGCAGCCCACAGGAGCCCGAGAGTGGTGAAGCTTTCTTT. Translating it yields CASSPQEPESGEAFF.

The V call is TRBV27, the J call TRBJ2-5; D is unresolved. Germline loops: CDR1 MNHEY, CDR2 SMNVEV (reference sequence). The germline V and J ends were trimmed by 5 bases and 2 bases, with 15 bases remaining between them. The CDR3 covers 15 residues. As DNA, the CDR3 is TGTGCCAGCAGTACCTTAAGAAGAGGACAAGAGACCCAGTACTTC. Its translation is CASSTLRRGQETQYF.

V is TRBV13 and J is TRBJ2-5; 11 nucleotides match TRBD2. Germline trimming cut 4 bases from V and 4 bases from J; bases unmatched to any gene: 2. This CDR3 region has 14 residues. Germline V lookup: CDR1 PRHDT, CDR2 FYEKMQ (reference sequence). The CDR3 protein is CASSSGLAGETQYF. Written as DNA, the CDR3 is TGTGCCAGCAGCTCCGGACTAGCGGGAGAGACCCAGTACTTC.

The V gene is TRBV5-1, the J gene TRBJ2-5; the D gene is possibly TRBD2 (5 bases). Looked up from germline, CDR1 is SGHRS and CDR2 is YFSETQ. This CDR3 has 14 residues. With 3 bases removed from V and 5 bases from J, the gap between germline ends came to 14 bases. The CDR3 region has the DNA TGCGCCAGCAGCTCCGCTAACGGGGAGGAGACCCAGTACTTC. Translated, it gives CASSSANGEETQYF. Drawing the rest from reference TRBV5-1 and TRBJ2-5, the complete variable domain is KAGVTQTPRYLIKTRGQQVTLSCSPISGHRSVSWYQQTPGQGLQFLFEYFSETQRNKGNFPGRFSGRQFSNSRSEMNVSTLELGDSALYLCASSSANGEETQYFGPGTRLLVL.

This chain connects TRBV19 to TRBJ1-5, with D hard to call. V gave up 0 bases and J gave up 4 bases, with 7 bases separating them. Germline V gene data show CDR1 as LNHDA and CDR2 as SQIVND (reference sequence). The CDR3 length is 14 residues. The CDR3 is CASSIDYRNQPQHF. CDR3 nucleotide sequence: TGTGCCAGTAGTATAGATTACCGGAATCAGCCCCAGCATTTT.

This chain links TRBV27 with TRBJ2-7, with D perhaps matching TRBD2 (6 bases). Trimming removed 2 bases at V and 0 bases at J, with 11 bases between. Germline assignment: CDR1 MNHEY and CDR2 SMNVEV (reference sequence). CDR3 size: 15 residues. The CDR3 coding sequence is TGTGCCAGCAGTTTAGGCGGGGCCAGCTCCTACGAGCAGTACTTC. Amino acid sequence: CASSLGGASSYEQYF.

The rearrangement links TRBV7-2 to TRBJ1-3; D is unclear. Germline V gives CDR1 SGHTA, CDR2 FQGNSA. CDR3 length equals 16 residues. Trimming removed 1 base at V and 0 bases at J, with 10 bases between. The CDR3, as DNA: TGTGCCAGCAGCTTAGTGGCGGGGAACTCTGGAAACACCATATATTTT. Encoded protein: CASSLVAGNSGNTIYF.

This sequence joins TRBV24-1 and TRBJ2-1; 10 nucleotides agree with TRBD2. J gave up 6 bases and V 0 bases, and 1 base lay outside the gene matches. Germline lookup yields CDR1 KGHDR and CDR2 SFDVKD. The CDR3 sequence is 15 residues long. The CDR3 DNA is TGTGCCACCAGTGATTTGTCTAGCGGGGGCAATGAGCAGTTCTTC. It encodes CATSDLSSGGNEQFF.

V and J are TRBV4-1 and TRBJ1-1, with D unresolved. Germline assignment: CDR1 MGHRA and CDR2 YSYEKL. Deletions cut 1 base from V and 1 base from J, with 16 bases between. There are 17 residues in the CDR3. CDR3 sequence: CASSQVGVSKENTEAFF. CDR3 coding DNA: TGCGCCAGCAGCCAAGTCGGGGTCTCTAAGGAGAACACTGAAGCTTTCTTT.

The chain employs TRBV2 and TRBJ2-2; 10 bases agree with TRBD1. The CDR3 runs to 15 residues. Trimming took 9 bases from V and 4 from J; bases not matched to a gene: 8. Germline V gene data show CDR1 as SNHLY and CDR2 as FYNNEI. CDR3 protein: CARTTGTGATGELFF. In nucleotides, the CDR3 is TGTGCCAGAACGACCGGGACAGGGGCCACCGGGGAGCTGTTTTTT. Full variable domain (outside the CDR3, taken from reference TRBV2 and TRBJ2-2): EPEVTQTPSHQVTQMGQEVILRCVPISNHLYFYWYRQILGQKVEFLVSFYNNEISEKSEIFDDQFSVERPDGSNFTLKIRSTKLEDSAMYFCARTTGTGATGELFFGEGSRLTVL.

J is TRBJ2-2 and V is TRBV27; 8 bases match TRBD1. The CDR3 loop spans 13 amino acids. J was trimmed by 6 bases and V by 8 bases; bases with no gene match: 5. In germline, CDR1 is MNHEY, CDR2 SMNVEV (reference sequence). The CDR3 DNA follows: TGTGCCAGCGGTAAACAGGGGGCCGGGGAGCTGTTTTTT. Protein sequence: CASGKQGAGELFF.

The rearrangement joins TRBV5-8 to TRBJ1-1, with D hard to call. There are 14 residues in the CDR3. The V end was cut by 0 bases, the J end by 5 bases, with 11 bases between. CDR1 and CDR2 from the germline V gene are SGHTS and YDEGEE. The CDR3 DNA reads as TGTGCCAGCAGCTTGGAGACACCGAGTACTGAAGCTTTCTTT. Translated, it gives CASSLETPSTEAFF.

The chain is built from TRBV15 and TRBJ2-1, with 9 bases matching TRBD1. The CDR3 runs 18 residues. V was pared by 1 base and J by 5 bases, with 12 bases of the junction left unmatched. Germline loops: CDR1 LNHNV, CDR2 YYDKDF (reference sequence). The CDR3: CATSRVGTGLPINNEQFF. For the CDR3, the DNA is TGTGCCACCAGCAGAGTCGGGACAGGGCTCCCCATTAACAATGAGCAGTTCTTC. The complete variable domain, with remaining parts taken from reference TRBV15 and TRBJ2-1, reads DAMVIQNPRYQVTQFGKPVTLSCSQTLNHNVMYWYQQKSSQAPKLLFHYYDKDFNNEADTPDNFQSRRPNTSFCFLDIRSPGLGDTAMYLCATSRVGTGLPINNEQFFGPGTRLTVL.

The chain links TRBV2 to TRBJ1-5; D unclear. There are 14 residues in the CDR3. Per the germline V gene, CDR1 is SNHLY and CDR2 is FYNNEI. V was clipped by 8 bases and J by 2 bases, with 13 bases between them. CDR3 bases: TGTGCCAGCGCGAGGGAGGTTGGCAATCAGCCCCAGCATTTT. Its protein is CASAREVGNQPQHF.

The chain uses TRBV7-2 and TRBJ2-3; 8 bases match TRBD2. V was pared by 5 bases and J by 3 bases, with 7 bases of the junction left unmatched. The CDR3 is 15 amino acids. CDR1 is SGHTA, CDR2 FQGNSA, per germline. The CDR3 coding sequence is TGTGCCAGCAGCCAACCGGGACTAGTTACAGATACGCAGTATTTT. Protein product: CASSQPGLVTDTQYF.

The chain recombines TRBV10-3 with TRBJ1-2, with D perhaps matching TRBD1 (5 bases). V lost 3 bases and J lost 7, with 12 bases in between. Germline CDR1 ENHRY, CDR2 SYGVKD. The CDR3 sequence is 13 residues long. CDR3 DNA: TGTGCCATCAGTGATGGGCAGGGTGCTGGCTACACCTTC. Encoded protein: CAISDGQGAGYTF.

CDR3 protein: CASNLDTGELFF. The CDR3, as DNA: TGTGCCAGCAACCTAGACACCGGGGAGCTGTTTTTT. This rearrangement joins TRBV9 to TRBJ2-2; D gene uncertain. This CDR3 is built from 12 residues. V gave up 6 bases and J gave up 3 bases, with 6 bases separating them. Germline V CDR1 and CDR2: SGDLS, YYNGEE.

This chain links TRBV5-4 with TRBJ2-6; D call uncertain. Germline CDR1 is SGHNT and CDR2 is YYREEE (reference sequence). This CDR3 has 16 amino acids. V gave up 0 bases and J gave up 4 bases, with 11 bases separating them. The CDR3 DNA reads as TGTGCCAGCAGCTTGGGTATTGGCAGGGGGGCCAACGTCCTGACTTTC. It specifies CASSLGIGRGANVLTF.

This clone was counted only a few times. The chain employs TRBV11-2 and TRBJ2-7; no clear D. Trimming removed 3 bases at V and 0 bases at J, with 21 bases between. In germline, CDR1 is SGHAT, CDR2 FQNNGV. The CDR3 totals 18 residues. The CDR3 nucleotides read TGTGCCAGCAGCTTGGAAGCAATCCTTTACAGTAGCTCCTACGAGCAGTACTTC. It codes for CASSLEAILYSSSYEQYF.

This clone occurred a few times. The chain uses TRBV6-5 and TRBJ2-7; no clear D gene. This CDR3 region has 13 residues. CDR1 and CDR2 (germline): MNHEY, SVGAGI. The V end was cut by 4 bases, the J end by 6 bases, with 13 bases between. As DNA, the CDR3 is TGTGCCAGCAGTTTGTACAGAGATGGCGAGCAGTACTTC. Translated: CASSLYRDGEQYF.

The gene calls are TRBV7-9 and TRBJ1-2; D gene uncertain. This CDR3 contains 11 residues. V lost 8 bases and J 7 bases, leaving 11 bases between the germline ends. The V gene's germline CDR1 is SEHNR and CDR2 FQNEAQ (reference sequence). The DNA for the CDR3 is TGTGCCAGCGGAGTGGGTAGTGGCTACACCTTC. This translates into CASGVGSGYTF.

The table lists this clone with a few counts. The genes are TRBV24-1 and TRBJ2-3, with D possibly TRBD1 on 6 matching bases. V lost 3 bases and J 2 bases, leaving 14 bases between the germline ends. This CDR3 spans 16 amino acids. CDR1 and CDR2 from the germline V gene are KGHDR and SFDVKD. CDR3 DNA sequence: TGTGCCACCAGTGATCGCACGGACAGCTACACAGATACGCAGTATTTT. Translated: CATSDRTDSYTDTQYF.

This clone was seen a single time. This chain joins TRBV9 and TRBJ2-3; D is uncertain. V shed 0 bases and J shed 6 bases, with 5 bases lying between them. The CDR3 contains 12 residues. Germline V gives CDR1 SGDLS, CDR2 YYNGEE. This chain's CDR3 is CASSVGADTQYF. The CDR3 DNA sequence: TGTGCCAGCAGCGTAGGGGCGGATACGCAGTATTTT.

V gene TRBV9 combines with J gene TRBJ2-7, with 7 bases identical to TRBD2. V shed 0 bases, J shed 1 base, and the junction held 4 bases outside the gene matches. Per the germline V gene, CDR1 is SGDLS and CDR2 is YYNGEE. The length of the CDR3 is 15 residues. This chain's CDR3 is CASSVGGSGSYEQYF. The CDR3, as DNA: TGTGCCAGCAGCGTAGGCGGGAGTGGGTCCTACGAGCAGTACTTC.

The J gene is TRBJ1-1, the V gene TRBV5-4, with D maybe TRBD1 (6 bases). Trimming cost V 0 bases and J 0 bases, with 9 bases left between them. This CDR3 region has 15 residues. The germline gives CDR1 SGHNT, CDR2 YYREEE (reference sequence). CDR3 region: CASSLAGTLNTEAFF. CDR3 bases: TGTGCCAGCAGCTTGGCCGGGACACTGAACACTGAAGCTTTCTTT.

The CDR3 region is CASSEGRTGLGYGYTF. DNA of the CDR3: TGTGCCAGCAGTGAGGGGCGGACAGGGTTAGGGTATGGCTACACCTTC. The genes are TRBV2 and TRBJ1-2; 8 nucleotides line up with TRBD1. The germline gives CDR1 SNHLY, CDR2 FYNNEI. V was pared by 3 bases and J by 5 bases, with 11 bases of the junction left unmatched. This CDR3 contains 16 residues.

This sequence joins TRBV29-1 and TRBJ1-4, with 7 bases fitting TRBD1. CDR1 and CDR2 (germline): SQVTM, ANQGSEA. V dropped 7 bases and J dropped 3; count of bases not matched to a gene: 5. The CDR3 has 13 residues. CDR3 coding DNA: TGCAGCGGGAGACAGGGACCTAATGAAAAACTGTTTTTT. This codes for CSGRQGPNEKLFF.

This chain joins TRBV5-1 and TRBJ2-1; D possibly corresponds to TRBD1 (6 bases). The V end was cut by 4 bases, the J end by 5 bases, with 10 bases between. Germline V gives CDR1 SGHRS, CDR2 YFSETQ. CDR3 length equals 13 residues. This CDR3 is CASSGGQHNEQFF. CDR3 DNA: TGCGCCAGCAGCGGTGGACAGCACAATGAGCAGTTCTTC.